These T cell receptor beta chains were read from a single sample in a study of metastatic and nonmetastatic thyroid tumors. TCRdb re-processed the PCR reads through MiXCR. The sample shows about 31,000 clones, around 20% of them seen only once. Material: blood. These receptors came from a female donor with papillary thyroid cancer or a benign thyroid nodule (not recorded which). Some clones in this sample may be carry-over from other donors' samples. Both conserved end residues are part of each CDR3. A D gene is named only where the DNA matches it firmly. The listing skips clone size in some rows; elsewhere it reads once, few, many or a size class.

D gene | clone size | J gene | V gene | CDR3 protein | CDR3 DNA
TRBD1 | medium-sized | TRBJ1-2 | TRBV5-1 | CASSYGTGRDDSYTF | TGCGCCAGCAGCTATGGGACAGGGCGTGATGATAGCTACACCTTC
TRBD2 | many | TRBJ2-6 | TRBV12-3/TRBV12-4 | CASSGSAGGISGANVLTF | TGTGCCAGCAGTGGTTCAGCGGGGGGGATCTCTGGGGCCAACGTCCTGACTTTC
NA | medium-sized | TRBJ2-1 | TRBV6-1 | CASSDRWGRFIDEQFF | TGTGCCAGCAGTGATAGATGGGGGAGGTTTATCGATGAGCAGTTCTTC
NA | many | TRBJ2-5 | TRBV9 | CASSVGLIQETQYF | TGTGCCAGCAGCGTAGGACTTATACAAGAGACCCAGTACTTC
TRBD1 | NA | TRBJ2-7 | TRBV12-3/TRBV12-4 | CASSRTGGPYEQYF | TGTGCCAGCAGTAGGACAGGGGGGCCCTACGAGCAGTACTTC
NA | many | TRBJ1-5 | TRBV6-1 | CASTSGGGEPQHF | TGTGCCAGCACCTCCGGGGGCGGTGAGCCCCAGCATTTT
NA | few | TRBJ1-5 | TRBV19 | CASAQDGGNQPQHF | TGTGCCAGTGCCCAGGACGGAGGCAATCAGCCCCAGCATTTT
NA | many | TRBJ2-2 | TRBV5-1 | CASSLGSTLNTGELFF | TGCGCCAGCAGCTTGGGTAGTACCTTAAACACCGGGGAGCTGTTTTTT
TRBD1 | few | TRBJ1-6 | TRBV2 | CASSPTGGLSPLHF | TGTGCCAGCAGTCCAACAGGGGGCCTGTCACCCCTCCACTTT
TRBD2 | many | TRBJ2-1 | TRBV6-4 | CASSDSGGGAGEQFF | TGTGCCAGCAGTGACTCCGGCGGGGGGGCCGGGGAGCAGTTCTTC